Shown below are 15 T cell receptor beta chains from a single sample sequenced in a study of Ad26.COV2.S vaccination and SARS-CoV-2 variants. Repertoires were generated with immunoSEQ multiplex PCR, while TCRdb's copy carries only in-frame clones and drops some. The sample lists around 320,000 clones, just over 85% occurring once. Indicated treatment: about 20 received Ad26.COV2.S at low or high dose, single or two shots; several received placebo; per-sample allocation not given. After the first vaccine or placebo injection, samples were drawn on day 63. The sample consisted of peripheral blood, taken in a trial of Ad26.COV2.S vaccine versus placebo. These receptor sequences come from a person between 18 and 65 years old who received the Ad26.COV2.S COVID-19 vaccine or a placebo.

The chain employs TRBV5-4 and TRBJ2-1, with D tentatively TRBD2 (6 bases). The CDR3 is made up of 17 amino acids. Trimming left V 4 bases short and J 7 bases short, with 24 bases between. Germline CDR1 reads SGHNT; CDR2 reads YYREEE (reference sequence). CDR3 loop: CASSKEVGGILGNEQFF. CDR3 DNA sequence: TGTGCCAGCAGCAAAGAGGTGGGCGGGATCCTGGGGAATGAGCAGTTCTTC.

This clone was picked up a small number of times. This chain joins TRBV15 and TRBJ1-3; unclear D gene. There are 16 residues in the CDR3. Between the trimmed V and J ends, which lost 0 bases and 1 base, there was a span of 10 bases. From germline, CDR1 is LNHNV and CDR2 YYDKDF (reference sequence). The CDR3 spells CATSRDWSASGNTIYF. The CDR3 DNA follows: TGTGCCACCAGCAGAGATTGGTCCGCATCTGGAAACACCATATATTTT.

The V call is TRBV3-1 (or the pseudogene TRBV3-2), the J call TRBJ2-6, with TRBD1 matching over 9 bases. Germline CDR1 reads LGHDT; CDR2 reads YNNKEL (reference sequence). CDR3 size: 15 residues. The V gene end was trimmed by 4 bases and the J gene end by 2 bases; junction bases not matched to a gene: 0. CDR3 loop: CASSRDRAGANVLTF. CDR3 bases: TGTGCCAGCAGCCGGGACAGGGCTGGGGCCAACGTCCTGACTTTC.

This chain uses TRBV6-6 with TRBJ1-4; 7 bases agree with TRBD1. This CDR3 is 15 amino acids long. Germline CDR1 is MNHNY and CDR2 is SVGAGI (reference sequence). J gave up 6 bases and V 2 bases, and 6 bases lay outside the gene matches. The CDR3 DNA is TGTGCCAGCAGTTACGGGACAGCTCGCGATGAAAAACTGTTTTTT. Encoded protein: CASSYGTARDEKLFF.

The CDR3 region is CASSLASQNTGELFF. In nucleotides, the CDR3 is TGCGCCAGCAGCTTGGCATCTCAGAACACCGGGGAGCTGTTTTTT. The chain joins TRBV5-1 to TRBJ2-2; D is ambiguous. CDR1 and CDR2 (germline): SGHRS, YFSETQ. The CDR3 has 15 amino acids. V was trimmed by 0 bases and J by 1 base, leaving 7 bases between them. The variable domain in full, completed from reference TRBV5-1 and TRBJ2-2, reads KAGVTQTPRYLIKTRGQQVTLSCSPISGHRSVSWYQQTPGQGLQFLFEYFSETQRNKGNFPGRFSGRQFSNSRSEMNVSTLELGDSALYLCASSLASQNTGELFFGEGSRLTVL.

The chain employs TRBV7-2 and TRBJ1-6; no definite D call. The germline CDR1 and CDR2 sequences are SGHTA and FQGNSA. CDR3 length equals 15 residues. The germline V and J ends were trimmed by 1 base and 6 bases, with 10 bases remaining between them. The chain's CDR3 is CASSLDRQTNSPLHF. CDR3 nucleotides: TGTGCCAGCAGCTTAGATCGCCAGACTAATTCACCCCTCCACTTT. Variable domain in full (rest from reference TRBV7-2 and TRBJ1-6): GAGVSQSPSNKVTEKGKDVELRCDPISGHTALYWYRQSLGQGLEFLIYFQGNSAPDKSGLPSDRFSAERTGGSVSTLTIQRTQQEDSAVYLCASSLDRQTNSPLHFGNGTRLTVT.

This chain connects TRBV4-1 to TRBJ2-1; TRBD2 matches 10 bases. J gave up 5 bases and V 0 bases, and 4 bases lay outside the gene matches. This CDR3 spans 16 amino acids. The germline V gene encodes CDR1 MGHRA and CDR2 YSYEKL. The CDR3 bases are TGCGCCAGCAGCCAAGACTCAAGCGGGGGGGACAATGAGCAGTTCTTC. Its translation is CASSQDSSGGDNEQFF.

The chain links TRBV7-2 to TRBJ2-7, with 13 bases fitting TRBD2. This CDR3 has 16 residues. Unmatched junction bases numbered 3, after V lost 0 bases and J lost 4 bases. Germline CDR1 reads SGHTA; CDR2 reads FQGNSA. CDR3 sequence: CASSLAGTSGVYEQYF. The CDR3 region has the DNA TGTGCCAGCAGCTTAGCCGGGACTAGCGGGGTATACGAGCAGTACTTC.

The chain joins TRBV3-1 (or the pseudogene TRBV3-2) to TRBJ1-6, with 8 bases identical to TRBD1. Germline V gene data show CDR1 as LGHDT and CDR2 as YNNKEL (reference sequence). The CDR3 loop spans 15 amino acids. With V trimmed by 2 bases and J by 6 bases, 3 bases remained unmatched. The CDR3 region has the DNA TGTGCCAGCAGCCAATGGACAGGGCCTAATTCACCCCTCCACTTT. It encodes CASSQWTGPNSPLHF.

The V gene is TRBV9, the J gene TRBJ1-2, with D maybe TRBD1 (6 bases). Germline loops: CDR1 SGDLS, CDR2 YYNGEE. Trimming left V 0 bases short and J 5 bases short, with 14 bases between. This CDR3 comprises 15 residues. This chain's CDR3 is CASSVGEGGTYGYTF. The DNA of the CDR3 is TGTGCCAGCAGCGTAGGAGAGGGGGGGACGTATGGCTACACCTTC.

This clone was counted once. In nucleotides, the CDR3 is TGTGCCAGCTCACCCCGCCAGGACGAGGTCTACGAGCAGTACTTC. Translating gives CASSPRQDEVYEQYF. V gene TRBV18 combines with J gene TRBJ2-7, with D unresolved. The V and J ends lost 3 bases and 3 bases respectively, with 15 bases between them. The CDR3 has 15 amino acids. CDR1 KGHSH and CDR2 LQKENI come from the germline V gene.

The chain joins TRBV5-4 to TRBJ1-3; 8 positions match TRBD1. V lost 4 bases and J lost 0; bases outside the gene matches: 9. Germline loops: CDR1 SGHNT, CDR2 YYREEE (reference sequence). The CDR3 is 17 residues long. CDR3 nucleotides: TGTGCCAGCAGCACATCAGGGGGCAGTCGCTCTGGAAACACCATATATTTT. Its protein product is CASSTSGGSRSGNTIYF. The whole variable domain, remainder taken from reference TRBV5-4 and TRBJ1-3, is ETGVTQSPTHLIKTRGQQVTLRCSSQSGHNTVSWYQQALGQGPQFIFQYYREEENGRGNFPPRFSGLQFPNYSSELNVNALELDDSALYLCASSTSGGSRSGNTIYFGEGSWLTVV.

This clone was counted once. The rearrangement uses TRBV4-2 and TRBJ2-5, with 9 bases fitting TRBD2. CDR1 and CDR2 from the germline V gene are LGHNA and YNFKEQ. The CDR3 runs to 17 residues. Losses at the gene ends were 1 base for V and 1 base for J; bases not matched to a gene: 7. The CDR3 loop reads CASSQVASGASQETQYF. Written as DNA, the CDR3 is TGTGCCAGCAGCCAAGTTGCTAGCGGGGCCTCCCAAGAGACCCAGTACTTC.

J is TRBJ1-4 and V is TRBV30; 9 bases fit TRBD1. The CDR3 runs to 16 residues. CDR1 and CDR2 from the germline V gene are GTSNPN and SVGIG (reference sequence). The V and J ends lost 1 base and 3 bases, in that order; junction bases with no gene match: 6. Written as DNA, the CDR3 is TGTGCCTGGAGTGCCGGACAGGGGTCAGCTAATGAAAAACTGTTTTTT. Protein product: CAWSAGQGSANEKLFF.

The chain employs TRBV19 and TRBJ1-5; D gene unclear. V was cut by 3 bases and J by 0 bases, with 9 bases left in between. Germline-derived CDR1 and CDR2 are LNHDA and SQIVND (reference sequence). The CDR3 is 15 residues long. The CDR3, as DNA: TGTGCCAGTAGTATTCGGATTTATAGCAATCAGCCCCAGCATTTT. Protein product: CASSIRIYSNQPQHF.